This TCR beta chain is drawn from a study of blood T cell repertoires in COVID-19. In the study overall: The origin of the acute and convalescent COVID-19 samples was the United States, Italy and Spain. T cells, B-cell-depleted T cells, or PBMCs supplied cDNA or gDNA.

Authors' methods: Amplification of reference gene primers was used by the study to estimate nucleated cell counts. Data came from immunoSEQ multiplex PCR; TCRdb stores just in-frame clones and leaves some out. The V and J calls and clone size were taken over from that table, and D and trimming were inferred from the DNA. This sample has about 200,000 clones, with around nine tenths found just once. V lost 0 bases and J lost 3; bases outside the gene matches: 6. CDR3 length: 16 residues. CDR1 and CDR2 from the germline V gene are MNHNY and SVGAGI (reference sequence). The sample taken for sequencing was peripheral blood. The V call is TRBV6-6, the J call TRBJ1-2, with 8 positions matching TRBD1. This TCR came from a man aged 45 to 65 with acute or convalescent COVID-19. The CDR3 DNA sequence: TGTGCCAGCAGTTACTCCACAGGGGGAACGGACTATGGCTACACCTTC. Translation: CASSYSTGGTDYGYTF.